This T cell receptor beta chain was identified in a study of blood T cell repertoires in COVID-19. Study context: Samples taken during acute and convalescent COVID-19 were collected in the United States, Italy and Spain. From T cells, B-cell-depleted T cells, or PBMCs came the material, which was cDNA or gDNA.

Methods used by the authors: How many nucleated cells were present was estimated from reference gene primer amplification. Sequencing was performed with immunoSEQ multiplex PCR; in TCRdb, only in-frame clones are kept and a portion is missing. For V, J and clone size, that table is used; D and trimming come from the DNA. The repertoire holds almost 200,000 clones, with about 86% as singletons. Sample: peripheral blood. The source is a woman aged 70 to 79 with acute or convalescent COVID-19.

The CDR3 DNA follows: TGTGCCAGCATCGGACTAGCACAAGAGACCCAGTACTTC. As protein: CASIGLAQETQYF. This rearrangement joins TRBV6-5 to TRBJ2-5; TRBD2 agrees at 8 bases. V was pared by 7 bases and J by 2 bases, with 3 bases of the junction left unmatched. The germline gives CDR1 MNHEY, CDR2 SVGAGI. The CDR3 spans 13 residues.